The sequence of this T cell receptor beta chain was determined in a study of cytomegalovirus exposure and HLA in healthy donors. This PCR relied on a set of 60 Vbeta primers and 13 Jbeta primers. Some clones are missing from TCRdb's copy, which holds only in-frame ones; the method was immunoSEQ multiplex PCR. The data hold some 130,000 clones, with roughly 70% observed a single time. The CDR3 is 14 residues long. The V end was cut by 2 bases, the J end by 8 bases, with 12 bases between. Germline V gene data show CDR1 as SEHNR and CDR2 as FQNEAQ (reference sequence). This TCR was recovered from a human donor in good health. V and J are TRBV7-9 and TRBJ1-4, with a tentative D call TRBD1 (6 bases). The sample consisted of PBMCs. CDR3: CASSLTQGNEKLFF. The CDR3 nucleotides read TGTGCCAGCAGCTTAACACAGGGAAACGAAAAACTGTTTTTT.